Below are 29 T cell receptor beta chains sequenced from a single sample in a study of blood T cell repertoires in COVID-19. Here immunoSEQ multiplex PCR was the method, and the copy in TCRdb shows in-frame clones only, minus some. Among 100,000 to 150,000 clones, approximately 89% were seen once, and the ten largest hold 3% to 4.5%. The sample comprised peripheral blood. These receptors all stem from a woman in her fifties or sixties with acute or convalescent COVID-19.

CDR3 sequence: CASSELMTGVGGYTF. CDR3 DNA: TGTGCCAGCAGTGAACTGATGACAGGAGTAGGAGGCTACACCTTC. This sequence joins TRBV6-1 and TRBJ1-2; possibly TRBD1 for D (6 bases). V was pared by 2 bases and J by 8 bases, with 18 bases between. This CDR3 is 15 amino acids long. Germline values: CDR1 MNHNS, CDR2 SASEGT.

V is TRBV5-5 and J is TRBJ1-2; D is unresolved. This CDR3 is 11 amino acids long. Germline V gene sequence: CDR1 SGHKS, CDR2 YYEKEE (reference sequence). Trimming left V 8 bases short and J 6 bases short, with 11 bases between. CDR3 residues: CASQHRDGYTF. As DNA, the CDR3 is TGTGCCAGTCAACATCGGGATGGCTACACCTTC.

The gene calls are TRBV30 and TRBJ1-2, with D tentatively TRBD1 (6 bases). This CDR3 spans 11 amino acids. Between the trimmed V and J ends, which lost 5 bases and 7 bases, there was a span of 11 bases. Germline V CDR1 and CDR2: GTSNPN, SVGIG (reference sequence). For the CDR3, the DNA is TGTGCCTGGGGGATAGGGGGTGGCTACACCTTC. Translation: CAWGIGGGYTF. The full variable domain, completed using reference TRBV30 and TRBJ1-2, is SQTIHQWPATLVQPVGSPLSLECTVEGTSNPNLYWYRQAAGRGLQLLFYSVGIGQISSEVPQNLSASRPQDRQFILSSKKLLLSDSGFYLCAWGIGGGYTFGSGTRLTVV.

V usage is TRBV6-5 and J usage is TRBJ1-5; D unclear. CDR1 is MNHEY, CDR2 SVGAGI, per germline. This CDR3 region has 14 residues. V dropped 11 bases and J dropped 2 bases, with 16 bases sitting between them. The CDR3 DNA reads TGTGCCTCCAGAGGGCTATGGGGCAATCAGCCCCAGCATTTT. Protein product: CASRGLWGNQPQHF.

The CDR3 DNA reads TGCAGCGTTGAGCTCGGCACAGGGAGGGCTGAAGCTTTCTTT. Translating it yields CSVELGTGRAEAFF. The chain uses TRBV29-1 and TRBJ1-1; perhaps TRBD1 as D (6 bases). This CDR3 is 14 amino acids long. Germline CDR1 is SQVTM and CDR2 is ANQGSEA. V gave up 3 bases and J gave up 6 bases, with 17 bases separating them.

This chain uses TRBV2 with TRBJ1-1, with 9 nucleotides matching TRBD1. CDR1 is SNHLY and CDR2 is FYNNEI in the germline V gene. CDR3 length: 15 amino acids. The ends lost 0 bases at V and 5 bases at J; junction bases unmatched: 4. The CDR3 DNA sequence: TGTGCCAGCAGTGAAGCGGGACAGGGAAGGACTGAAGCTTTCTTT. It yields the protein CASSEAGQGRTEAFF.

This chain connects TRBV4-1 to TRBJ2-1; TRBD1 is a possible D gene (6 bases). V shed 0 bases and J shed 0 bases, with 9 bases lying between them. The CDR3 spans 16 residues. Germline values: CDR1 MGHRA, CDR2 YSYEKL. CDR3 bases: TGCGCCAGCAGCCAAGATCTAGGGGGCTCCTACAATGAGCAGTTCTTC. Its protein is CASSQDLGGSYNEQFF.

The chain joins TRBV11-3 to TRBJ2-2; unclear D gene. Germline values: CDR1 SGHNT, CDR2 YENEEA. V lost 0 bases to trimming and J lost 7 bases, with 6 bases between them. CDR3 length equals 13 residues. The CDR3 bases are TGTGCCAGCAGCTTAGACTATAACGGGGAGCTGTTTTTT. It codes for CASSLDYNGELFF.

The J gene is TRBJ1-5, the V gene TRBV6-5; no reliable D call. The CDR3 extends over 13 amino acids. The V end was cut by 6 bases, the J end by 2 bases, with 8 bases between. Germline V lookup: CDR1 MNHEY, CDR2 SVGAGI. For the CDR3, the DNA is TGTGCCAGCAGAGCCACCGGCAATCAGCCCCAGCATTTT. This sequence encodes CASRATGNQPQHF.

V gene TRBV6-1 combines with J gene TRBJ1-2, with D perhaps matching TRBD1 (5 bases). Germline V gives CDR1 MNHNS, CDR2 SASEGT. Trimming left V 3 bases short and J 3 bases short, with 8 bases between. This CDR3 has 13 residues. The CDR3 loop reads CASSDRGDYGYTF. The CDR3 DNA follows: TGTGCCAGCAGTGATCGGGGGGACTATGGCTACACCTTC.

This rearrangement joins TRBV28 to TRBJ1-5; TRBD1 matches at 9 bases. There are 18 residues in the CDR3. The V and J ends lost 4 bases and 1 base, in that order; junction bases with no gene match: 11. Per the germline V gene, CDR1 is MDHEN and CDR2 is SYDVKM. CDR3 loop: CASSSPRQGVVSNQPQHF. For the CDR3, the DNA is TGTGCCAGCAGTTCTCCTCGACAGGGGGTGGTCAGCAATCAGCCCCAGCATTTT.

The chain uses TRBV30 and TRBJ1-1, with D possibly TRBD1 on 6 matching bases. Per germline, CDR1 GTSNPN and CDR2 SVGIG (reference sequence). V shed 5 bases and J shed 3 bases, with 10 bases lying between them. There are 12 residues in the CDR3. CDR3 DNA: TGTGCCTGGTACAGGGATGACACTGAAGCTTTCTTT. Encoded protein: CAWYRDDTEAFF.

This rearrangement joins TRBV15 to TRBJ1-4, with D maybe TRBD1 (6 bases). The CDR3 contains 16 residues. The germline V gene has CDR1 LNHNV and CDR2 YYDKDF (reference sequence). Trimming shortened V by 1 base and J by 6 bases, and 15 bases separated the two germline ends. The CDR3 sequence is CATSRGRDKIDEKLFF. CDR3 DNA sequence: TGTGCCACCAGCAGAGGCCGGGACAAGATAGATGAAAAACTGTTTTTT.

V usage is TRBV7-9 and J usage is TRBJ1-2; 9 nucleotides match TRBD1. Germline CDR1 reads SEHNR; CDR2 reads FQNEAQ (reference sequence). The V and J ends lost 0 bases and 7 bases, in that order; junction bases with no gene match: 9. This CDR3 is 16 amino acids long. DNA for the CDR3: TGTGCCAGCAGCTTAGCCGGGACAGGGAATCCCGGTGGCTACACCTTC. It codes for CASSLAGTGNPGGYTF.

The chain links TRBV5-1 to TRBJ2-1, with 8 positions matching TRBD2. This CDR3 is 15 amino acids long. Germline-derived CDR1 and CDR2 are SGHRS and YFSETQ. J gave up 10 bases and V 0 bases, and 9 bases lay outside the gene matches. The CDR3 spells CASSLAGLAGPEQFF. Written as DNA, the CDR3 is TGCGCCAGCAGCTTGGCCGGATTAGCGGGACCCGAGCAGTTCTTC.

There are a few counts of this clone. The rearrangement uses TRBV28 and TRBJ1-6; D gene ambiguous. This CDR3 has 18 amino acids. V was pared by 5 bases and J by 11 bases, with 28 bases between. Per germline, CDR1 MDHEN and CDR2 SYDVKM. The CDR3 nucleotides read TGTGCCAGCAGTCCCCGGCGGATCCCGGCGGTCATTCGAACACCCCTCCACTTT. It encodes CASSPRRIPAVIRTPLHF. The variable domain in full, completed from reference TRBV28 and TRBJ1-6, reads DVKVTQSSRYLVKRTGEKVFLECVQDMDHENMFWYRQDPGLGLRLIYFSYDVKMKEKGDIPEGYSVSREKKERFSLILESASTNQTSMYLCASSPRRIPAVIRTPLHFGNGTRLTVT.

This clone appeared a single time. This CDR3 is CASSPLNLALNTEAFF. The CDR3 DNA is TGTGCCAGCAGCCCCCTGAATTTGGCCCTGAACACTGAAGCTTTCTTT. The gene calls are TRBV7-9 and TRBJ1-1; D is unresolved. In germline, CDR1 is SEHNR, CDR2 FQNEAQ (reference sequence). The CDR3 extends over 16 amino acids. V lost 5 bases, J lost 0 bases, and 16 bases lay in between.

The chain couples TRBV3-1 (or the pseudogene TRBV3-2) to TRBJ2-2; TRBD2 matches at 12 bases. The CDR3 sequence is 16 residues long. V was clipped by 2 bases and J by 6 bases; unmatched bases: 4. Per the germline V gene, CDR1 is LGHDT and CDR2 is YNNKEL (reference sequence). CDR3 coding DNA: TGTGCCAGCAGCCAAACTAGCGGGAGGTCCGCCGGGGAGCTGTTTTTT. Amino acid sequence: CASSQTSGRSAGELFF.

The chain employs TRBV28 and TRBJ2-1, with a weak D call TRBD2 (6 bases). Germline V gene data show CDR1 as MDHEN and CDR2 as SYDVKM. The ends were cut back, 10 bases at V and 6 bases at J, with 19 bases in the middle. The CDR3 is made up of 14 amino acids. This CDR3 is CATLASPAGNEQFF. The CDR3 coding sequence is TGTGCCACCTTAGCGTCCCCAGCGGGCAATGAGCAGTTCTTC.

CDR3 sequence: CASSYVGQGAWNEQFF. For the CDR3, the DNA is TGTGCCAGCAGTTACGTTGGACAGGGGGCATGGAATGAGCAGTTCTTC. The chain recombines TRBV6-5 with TRBJ2-1, with 11 nucleotides matching TRBD1. Germline values: CDR1 MNHEY, CDR2 SVGAGI. The CDR3 spans 16 residues. Germline trimming cut 2 bases from V and 7 bases from J; bases unmatched to any gene: 7.

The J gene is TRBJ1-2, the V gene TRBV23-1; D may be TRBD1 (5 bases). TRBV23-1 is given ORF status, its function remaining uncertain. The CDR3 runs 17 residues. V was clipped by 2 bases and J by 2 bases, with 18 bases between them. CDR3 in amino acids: CASSQPSPGRKNYGYTF. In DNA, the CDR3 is TGCGCCAGCAGTCAACCCAGCCCAGGGCGGAAAAACTATGGCTACACCTTC.

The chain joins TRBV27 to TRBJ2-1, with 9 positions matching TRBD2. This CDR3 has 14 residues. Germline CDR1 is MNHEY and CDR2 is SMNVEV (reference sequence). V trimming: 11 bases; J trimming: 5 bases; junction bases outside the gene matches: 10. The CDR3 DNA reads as TGTGCCGCCTCCGGGACTAGCCAAAACAATGAGCAGTTCTTC. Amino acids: CAASGTSQNNEQFF.

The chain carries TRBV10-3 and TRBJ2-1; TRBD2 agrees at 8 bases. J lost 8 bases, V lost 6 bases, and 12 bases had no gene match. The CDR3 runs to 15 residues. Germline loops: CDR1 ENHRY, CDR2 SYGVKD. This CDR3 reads CAIRERLAWGDEQFF. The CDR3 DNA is TGTGCCATCAGAGAAAGACTAGCGTGGGGCGATGAGCAGTTCTTC.

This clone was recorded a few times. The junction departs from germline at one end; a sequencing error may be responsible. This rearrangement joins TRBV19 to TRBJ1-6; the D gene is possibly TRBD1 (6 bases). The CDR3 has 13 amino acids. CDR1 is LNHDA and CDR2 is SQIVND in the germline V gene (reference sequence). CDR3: CASRGPGDSPLHF. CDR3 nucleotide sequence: TGTGCGAGTAGAGGCCCAGGGGATTCACCCCTCCACTTT.

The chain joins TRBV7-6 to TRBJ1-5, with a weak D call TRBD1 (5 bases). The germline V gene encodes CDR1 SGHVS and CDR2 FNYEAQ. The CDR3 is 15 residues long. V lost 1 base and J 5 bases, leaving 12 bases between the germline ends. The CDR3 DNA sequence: TGTGCCAGCAGCTTAGAAGCAGGGTTGTATCAGCCCCAGCATTTT. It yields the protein CASSLEAGLYQPQHF.

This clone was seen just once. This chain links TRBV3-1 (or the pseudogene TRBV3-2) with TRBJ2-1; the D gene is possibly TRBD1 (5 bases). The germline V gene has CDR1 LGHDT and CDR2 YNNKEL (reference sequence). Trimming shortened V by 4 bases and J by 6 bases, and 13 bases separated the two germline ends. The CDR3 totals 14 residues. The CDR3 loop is CASSRTAGPNEQFF. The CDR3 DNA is TGTGCCAGCAGCCGTACCGCAGGGCCCAATGAGCAGTTCTTC.

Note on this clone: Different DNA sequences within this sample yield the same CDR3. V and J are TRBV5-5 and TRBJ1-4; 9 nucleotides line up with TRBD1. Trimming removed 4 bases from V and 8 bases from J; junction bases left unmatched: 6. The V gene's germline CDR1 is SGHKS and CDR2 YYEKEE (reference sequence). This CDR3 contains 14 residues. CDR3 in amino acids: CASSPGQGREKLFF. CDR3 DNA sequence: TGTGCCAGCAGCCCTGGACAGGGGAGAGAAAAACTGTTTTTT.

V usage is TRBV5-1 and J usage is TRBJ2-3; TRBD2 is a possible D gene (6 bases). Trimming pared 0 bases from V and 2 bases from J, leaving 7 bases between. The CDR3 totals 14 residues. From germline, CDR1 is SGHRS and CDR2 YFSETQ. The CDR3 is CASSLVGLTDTQYF. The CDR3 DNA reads TGCGCCAGCAGCTTGGTGGGACTCACAGATACGCAGTATTTT.

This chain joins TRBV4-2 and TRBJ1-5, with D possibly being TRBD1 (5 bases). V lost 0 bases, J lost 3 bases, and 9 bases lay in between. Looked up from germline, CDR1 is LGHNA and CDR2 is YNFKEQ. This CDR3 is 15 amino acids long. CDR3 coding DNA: TGTGCCAGCAGCCAAGATCTGACAGACAATCAGCCCCAGCATTTT. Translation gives CASSQDLTDNQPQHF.